A selection of T cell receptor beta chains follows, all from one sample in a study of radiotherapy plus CTLA-4 blockade in lung cancer. Some clones are missing from TCRdb's copy, which holds only in-frame ones; the method was immunoSEQ multiplex PCR. The sample lists about 59,000 clones, less than 75% seen once, with about 8.3% in the top ten. Sample: peripheral blood, taken from a patient treated with radiotherapy plus ipilimumab. All receptors derive from a human donor with non-small cell lung cancer whose response to radiotherapy plus ipilimumab could not be evaluated. CDR3s include the opening cysteine and the closing phenylalanine or tryptophan. Each record gives: V gene, J gene, D gene, clone size, CDR3 DNA, CDR3 protein. A D gene is named only where the DNA matches it firmly. Rows give clone size only sometimes, using once, few, many, or a class for an expanded clone.

>TRBV12-5|TRBJ1-6|-|-
TGTGCTAGTGGTTTGGTGCTGAAAGGCGGCAAGAATTCACCCCTCCACTTT
CASGLVLKGGKNSPLHF
>TRBV27|TRBJ1-2|TRBD1|once
TGTGCCAGCAGTTTAGGGACAGGGGCTGACTATGGCTACACCTTC
CASSLGTGADYGYTF
>TRBV11-3|TRBJ2-7|TRBD2|-
TGTGCCAGCAGCCTTGCGAGGGGACTAGCTTCGTACGAGCAGTACTTC
CASSLARGLASYEQYF
>TRBV29-1|TRBJ2-1|TRBD2|-
TGCAGCGTTGAGAGGGCGGGAGGTAGGGGTGAGCAGTTCTTC
CSVERAGGRGEQFF
>TRBV11-2|TRBJ2-7|TRBD2|-
TGTGCCAGCAGCCAAGACGGGGGGGTTTGGGCCGAGCAGTACTTC
CASSQDGGVWAEQYF
>TRBV7-6|TRBJ2-5|TRBD2|-
TGTGCCAGCAGCCAACCGACTAGCGGGGGCACAGAGACCCAGTACTTC
CASSQPTSGGTETQYF
>TRBV20-1|TRBJ2-7|-|few
TGCAGTGCCCTACCACTAAGCGAGCAGTACTTC
CSALPLSEQYF
>TRBV5-1|TRBJ2-3|TRBD2|once
TGCGCCAGCAGCTTAGCGGGGGGGCAAGATACGCAGTATTTT
CASSLAGGQDTQYF
>TRBV7-9|TRBJ2-7|-|-
TGTGCCAGCAGCTTCCGAGAGTCCTACGAGCAGTACTTC
CASSFRESYEQYF
>TRBV7-9|TRBJ2-7|TRBD1|-
TGTGCCAGCAGCTTAGCGCAACAGGGGGCGTCCGCTGTGCAGTACTTC
CASSLAQQGASAVQYF
>TRBV5-6|TRBJ2-5|-|-
TGTGCCAGCAGCTTGGGGGAGTTAGCCGAAGAGACCCAGTACTTC
CASSLGELAEETQYF
>TRBV28|TRBJ1-3|TRBD1|-
TGTGCCAGCAGTTTGAAGGGGGCGTCTGGAAACACCATATATTTT
CASSLKGASGNTIYF
>TRBV23-1|TRBJ1-2|-|-
TGCGCCAGCATCGGGGAGGAACAGCCTAACTATGGCTACACCTTC
CASIGEEQPNYGYTF
>TRBV6-1|TRBJ1-5|TRBD1|once
TGTGCCAGCAGTGAGGACAGGGGGTTTGGTCAGCCCCAGCATTTT
CASSEDRGFGQPQHF
>TRBV27|TRBJ2-3|TRBD2|-
TGTGCCAGCAGTAAGGGGACTAGCGGGGGTTTGGGAGATACGCAGTATTTT
CASSKGTSGGLGDTQYF
>TRBV7-9|TRBJ2-3|TRBD2|-
TGTGCCAGCAGCACGCCCGGGACTAGCGGGAGGGTGACGCAGTATTTT
CASSTPGTSGRVTQYF
>TRBV9|TRBJ2-1|-|-
TGTGCCAGCAGCGTGAGGACAGCGAGCTCCTACAATGAGCAGTTCTTC
CASSVRTASSYNEQFF
>TRBV19|TRBJ2-1|-|-
TGTGCCAGTAGTATAGTGGGCTCCCTAAGGGGTGAGCAGTTCTTC
CASSIVGSLRGEQFF
>TRBV10-1|TRBJ2-7|-|-
TGCGCCAGCAGTGAGTGGCCGAAAACCTACGAGCAGTACTTC
CASSEWPKTYEQYF
>TRBV2|TRBJ2-7|TRBD2|few
TGTGCCAGCAGTGAAACTAGCGGGGCCCGGTACGAGCAGTACTTC
CASSETSGARYEQYF
>TRBV28|TRBJ1-2|-|-
TGTGCCAGCACTCAATGGGGGGGGCAGGCCAGCTATGGCTACACCTTC
CASTQWGGQASYGYTF
>TRBV30|TRBJ1-1|-|-
TGTGCCTGGAGTTGGGGGCGGACTGAAGCTTTCTTT
CAWSWGRTEAFF
>TRBV5-1|TRBJ2-2|TRBD2|-
TGCGCCAGCAGCTTGGTTAGCGGGGGGGCGAACACCGGGGAGCTGTTTTTT
CASSLVSGGANTGELFF
>TRBV6-5|TRBJ1-2|TRBD1|few
TGTGCCAGCAGTTACTCAACAGGGGGTTATGGCTACACCTTC
CASSYSTGGYGYTF
>TRBV7-2|TRBJ2-3|TRBD1|-
TGTGCCAGCAGCTCGAGGACAGGGGCAACAGATACGCAGTATTTT
CASSSRTGATDTQYF
>TRBV9|TRBJ1-6|-|-
TGTGCCAGCAGCGACAGGGAAGGCTCACCCCTCCACTTT
CASSDREGSPLHF
>TRBV19|TRBJ1-5|-|-
TGTGCCAGCGACATGGGCAATCAGCCCCAGCATTTT
CASDMGNQPQHF
>TRBV11-3|TRBJ2-7|TRBD1|-
TGTGCCAGCAGCCGAGAAACAGGGGAGTCCTACTACGAGCAGTACTTC
CASSRETGESYYEQYF
>TRBV6-5|TRBJ1-1|-|-
TGTGCCAGCAGTCAGGATATCATGAACACTGAAGCTTTCTTT
CASSQDIMNTEAFF
>TRBV30|TRBJ2-7|-|once
TGTGCCTGGACTGACAGCTACGAGCAGTACTTC
CAWTDSYEQYF
>TRBV7-2|TRBJ2-7|-|-
TGTGCCACCACGACGGCCCCGGGGACCTACGAGCAGTACTTC
CATTTAPGTYEQYF
>TRBV10-3|TRBJ2-7|TRBD1|-
TGTGCCATCGAACCGGGACAGGGAGGAGGCGAGCAGTACTTC
CAIEPGQGGGEQYF
>TRBV2|TRBJ1-1|TRBD1|-
TGTGCCAGCTCGAGGGGACAGGCCAACACTGAAGCTTTCTTT
CASSRGQANTEAFF
>TRBV28|TRBJ1-1|TRBD1|-
TGTGCCAGCAGCAACCCGACAGGGGTGGTTGATAACACTGAAGCTTTCTTT
CASSNPTGVVDNTEAFF
>TRBV28|TRBJ2-1|TRBD2|many
TGTGCCAGCAGTCTATCAAGCGGGGGGTCCTACAATGAGCAGTTCTTC
CASSLSSGGSYNEQFF
>TRBV19|TRBJ2-5|-|few
TGTGCCAGTAGTGAGCAAGAGACCCAGTACTTC
CASSEQETQYF
>TRBV28|TRBJ2-7|TRBD1|-
TGTGCCAGCAGACCCATGGGGGGACAGGGCTCGTACGAGCAGTACTTC
CASRPMGGQGSYEQYF
>TRBV5-4|TRBJ2-5|-|few
TGTGCCAGCAGCTGGGGACTGGAAGAGACCCAGTACTTC
CASSWGLEETQYF
>TRBV11-2|TRBJ2-1|TRBD1|-
TGTGCCAGCAGCTTGGGGGACAGGGCCGGGGATGAGCAGTTCTTC
CASSLGDRAGDEQFF
>TRBV30|TRBJ2-3|TRBD1|-
TGTGCCTGGAGTGAAATCGGACAGGGGGCGCGAGATACGCAGTATTTT
CAWSEIGQGARDTQYF
>TRBV9|TRBJ1-3|-|few
TGTGCCAGCAGCGTAGCTACGTCAAATACCTTCTCTGGAAACACCATATATTTT
CASSVATSNTFSGNTIYF
>TRBV7-9|TRBJ1-1|TRBD1|-
TGTGCCAGCAGCTTGGGACAGGGCAGTCATTCGAACACTGAAGCTTTCTTT
CASSLGQGSHSNTEAFF
>TRBV19|TRBJ2-1|TRBD2|-
TGTGCCAGTAGTATAGGGCGGGGACTAGCTTACAATGAGCAGTTCTTC
CASSIGRGLAYNEQFF
>TRBV9|TRBJ2-2|TRBD1|-
TGTGCCAGCAGCACGAGGGACAGGGGTAACACCGGGGAGCTGTTTTTT
CASSTRDRGNTGELFF
>TRBV30|TRBJ1-2|-|-
TGTGCCTGGAGTATGACGGGGAATGGCTACACCTTC
CAWSMTGNGYTF
>TRBV30|TRBJ2-7|-|-
TGTGCCCGACAAGACAGTTACGAGCAGTACTTC
CARQDSYEQYF
>TRBV7-9|TRBJ1-3|-|-
TGTGCCAGCAGCTTAGCGCCCCGGGGGAAAAGTGGAAACACCATATATTTT
CASSLAPRGKSGNTIYF
>TRBV4-3|TRBJ2-5|TRBD1|-
TGCGCCAGCAGCAAGAGGACAGGACAAGAGACCCAGTACTTC
CASSKRTGQETQYF
>TRBV11-3|TRBJ2-1|-|-
TGTGCCAGCAGCTTATACAGTGGAAGCTCCTACAATGAGCAGTTCTTC
CASSLYSGSSYNEQFF
>TRBV28|TRBJ1-4|-|few
TGTGCCAGCAGTTCTACCACAGGGAGGGTCACTAATGAAAAACTGTTTTTT
CASSSTTGRVTNEKLFF
>TRBV25-1|TRBJ2-5|TRBD1|-
TGTGCCAGCAGTCGGACAGGGCGGGAGACCCAGTACTTC
CASSRTGRETQYF
>TRBV5-1|TRBJ2-7|-|many
TGCGCCAGCAGCCCCATGGGGGGGCTCGACGAGCAGTACTTC
CASSPMGGLDEQYF
>TRBV4-3|TRBJ2-2|TRBD1|-
TGCGCCAGCAGCCAGCTTTCGAGGGGGCGAGGTCCCGGGGAGCTGTTTTTT
CASSQLSRGRGPGELFF
>TRBV4-1|TRBJ2-7|TRBD1|-
TGCGCCAGCAGCCTACAGGGGAACCTCTACGAGCAGTACTTC
CASSLQGNLYEQYF
>TRBV27|TRBJ1-1|TRBD1|-
TGTGCCAGCAGGCTACAGGGGCATTCCTTTGAAGCTTTCTTT
CASRLQGHSFEAFF
>TRBV6-6|TRBJ1-1|-|few
TGTGCCACCGCCATAGAGCTTGAAGCTTTCTTT
CATAIELEAFF
>TRBV30|TRBJ2-7|-|-
TGTGCCTGGAGTCACAGCTACGAGCAGTACTTC
CAWSHSYEQYF
>TRBV7-2|TRBJ2-7|-|-
TGTGCCAGCAGCTTAGGGCTAGACCCCTACGAGCAGTACTTC
CASSLGLDPYEQYF
>TRBV5-4|TRBJ2-7|-|-
TGTGCCAGCAGCTTGGGGACACAGTACGAGCAGTACTTC
CASSLGTQYEQYF